Each of the 31 T cell receptor beta chains below was sequenced from the same sample in a study of CD8 T cells in ankylosing spondylitis. Using its own MiXCR run on the 5' RACE reads, TCRdb lists one record per CDR3 protein. The table records roughly 150,000 distinct CDR3 sequences, 30% to 40% of them present only once. The specimen sequenced was synovial fluid, either unsorted or a sorted T cell fraction (not recorded which). Every receptor here comes from a male donor with ankylosing spondylitis.

In this sample, this clonotype turned up a few times. The rearrangement uses TRBV10-1 and TRBJ2-3; 16 bases are shared with TRBD2. Germline values: CDR1 WNHNN, CDR2 SYGVQD (reference sequence). V lost 6 bases and J lost 4; bases outside the gene matches: 7. There are 17 residues in the CDR3. The CDR3 loop reads CASSGTSGGAAADTQYF. The CDR3 DNA follows: TGCGCCAGCAGCGGGACTAGCGGGGGGGCCGCGGCAGATACGCAGTATTTT.

This rearrangement joins TRBV3-1 to TRBJ1-2; no definite D call. The CDR3 spans 12 residues. V shed 4 bases and J shed 13 bases, with 16 bases lying between them. Germline V gives CDR1 LGHDT, CDR2 YNNKEL (reference sequence). The CDR3 DNA reads as TGTGCCAGCAGCCCATCTGGCCGCGAGATCACCTTC. Its protein is CASSPSGREITF. The full variable domain, in which reference TRBV3-1 and TRBJ1-2 provide the parts outside the CDR3, is DTAVSQTPKYLVTQMGNDKSIKCEQNLGHDTMYWYKQDSKKFLKIMFSYNNKELIINETVPNRFSPKSPDKAHLNLHINSLELGDSAVYFCASSPSGREITFGSGTRLTVV.

This clonotype was seen a few times. The chain employs TRBV12-3 or TRBV12-4 and TRBJ2-5, with D unresolved. CDR3 length equals 12 residues. V was cut by 6 bases and J by 6 bases, with 11 bases left in between. CDR3 nucleotide sequence: TGTGCCAGCAGCGACAATCGGAAGACCCAGTACTTC. This sequence encodes CASSDNRKTQYF.

The table lists this clonotype with many counts. The CDR3 DNA is TGTGCCAGCGCCCCCCGGGTGTCTAGTTACAATGAGCAGTTCTTC. Translated: CASAPRVSSYNEQFF. J is TRBJ2-1 and V is TRBV12-3 or TRBV12-4; D call uncertain. The ends were cut back, 8 bases at V and 4 bases at J, with 18 bases in the middle. This CDR3 contains 15 residues.

CDR3 nucleotides: TGTGCCAGCAGCTTAAAGGGTGCTAGCGGGAGGGAGAACACCGGGGAGCTGTTTTTT. It translates to CASSLKGASGRENTGELFF. The rearrangement links TRBV11-2 to TRBJ2-2; 12 nucleotides align to TRBD2. From germline, CDR1 is SGHAT and CDR2 FQNNGV. The CDR3 contains 19 residues. V trimming: 2 bases; J trimming: 1 base; junction bases outside the gene matches: 8.

This clonotype was counted a few times. The CDR3 reads CASSPRDSHTEAFF. The CDR3 DNA reads as TGTGCCAGCAGCCCAAGGGACAGCCACACTGAAGCTTTCTTT. The chain combines TRBV3-1 with TRBJ1-1, with TRBD1 matching over 7 bases. After removal of 4 bases from V and 3 bases from J, the junction contained 5 bases not matched to a gene. The germline CDR1 and CDR2 sequences are LGHDT and YNNKEL (reference sequence). The CDR3 loop spans 14 amino acids. The whole variable domain, filled in from reference TRBV3-1 and TRBJ1-1, reads DTAVSQTPKYLVTQMGNDKSIKCEQNLGHDTMYWYKQDSKKFLKIMFSYNNKELIINETVPNRFSPKSPDKAHLNLHINSLELGDSAVYFCASSPRDSHTEAFFGQGTRLTVV.

This clonotype showed up just a few times. The CDR3 nucleotides read TGTGCCAGTAGTAGGGGAACGACATCTCCTGCGGGGGGCTACACCTTC. The encoded protein is CASSRGTTSPAGGYTF. V gene TRBV19 combines with J gene TRBJ1-2; D is unclear. This CDR3 region has 16 residues. The V gene's germline CDR1 is LNHDA and CDR2 SQIVND (reference sequence). V was clipped by 4 bases and J by 8 bases, with 23 bases between them.

The gene calls are TRBV28 and TRBJ1-2, with a weak D call TRBD1 (6 bases). V lost 4 bases to trimming and J lost 6 bases, with 15 bases between them. CDR1 is MDHEN and CDR2 is SYDVKM in the germline V gene. This CDR3 spans 14 amino acids. The CDR3 coding sequence is TGTGCCAGCAGTTCAAAAAGGGGGGTCAATGGCTACACCTTC. It translates to CASSSKRGVNGYTF.

This clonotype was detected only a few times. This rearrangement joins TRBV6-1 to TRBJ2-1; D uncertain. With 6 bases removed from V and 3 bases from J, the gap between germline ends came to 18 bases. The CDR3 contains 16 residues. Per the germline V gene, CDR1 is MNHNS and CDR2 is SASEGT. CDR3 nucleotide sequence: TGTGCCAGCAGCTCGACTTCCCGGACCCTCTACAATGAGCAGTTCTTC. Protein: CASSSTSRTLYNEQFF.

The V gene is TRBV13, the J gene TRBJ2-7, with D tentatively TRBD2 (5 bases). Germline V gene lookup returns CDR1 PRHDT and CDR2 FYEKMQ (reference sequence). V gave up 7 bases and J gave up 2 bases, with 12 bases separating them. This CDR3 spans 13 amino acids. The CDR3 sequence is CASTSAGTYEQYF. In nucleotides, the CDR3 is TGTGCCAGCACCTCAGCCGGGACCTACGAGCAGTACTTC.

This clonotype was counted many times. The chain recombines TRBV12-3 or TRBV12-4 with TRBJ2-5; D unclear. V lost 5 bases and J lost 3, with 7 bases in between. CDR3 length: 12 residues. In nucleotides, the CDR3 is TGTGCCAGCAGTCTGAGAAAAGAGACCCAGTACTTC. This codes for CASSLRKETQYF.

The chain joins TRBV20-1 to TRBJ1-2; TRBD1 might be the D (5 bases). Germline CDR1 reads DFQATT; CDR2 reads SNEGSKA (reference sequence). The CDR3 spans 16 residues. V lost 3 bases to trimming and J lost 4 bases, with 21 bases between them. CDR3 nucleotides: TGCAGTGCTAGTACGGTTGCGGGGCAGCCTAGCTATGGCTACACCTTC. Its protein product is CSASTVAGQPSYGYTF.

The chain recombines TRBV3-1 with TRBJ2-7; TRBD1 matches 9 bases. CDR3 size: 17 residues. Germline V gene data show CDR1 as LGHDT and CDR2 as YNNKEL (reference sequence). The V segment lost 4 bases and the J segment 6 bases; nucleotides outside the gene matches: 16. CDR3: CASSLYRDRAFLGEQYF. In nucleotides, the CDR3 is TGTGCCAGCAGCCTATACAGGGACAGGGCCTTTTTGGGCGAGCAGTACTTC.

The chain carries TRBV5-1 and TRBJ2-3; D may be TRBD1 or TRBD2 (5 bases each). Germline loops: CDR1 SGHRS, CDR2 YFSETQ. CDR3 length equals 15 residues. Trimming left V 4 bases short and J 6 bases short, with 18 bases between. The CDR3 sequence: CASSPGTLQADTQYF. CDR3 in DNA: TGCGCCAGCAGCCCGGGGACCTTGCAAGCGGATACGCAGTATTTT.

This clonotype was counted many times. V gene TRBV4-2 combines with J gene TRBJ1-1; D may be TRBD1 (5 bases). Germline V gene data show CDR1 as LGHNA and CDR2 as YNFKEQ. Deletions cut 4 bases from V and 1 base from J, with 10 bases between. This CDR3 comprises 14 residues. CDR3 loop: CASSRAGTNTEAFF. The CDR3 DNA reads as TGTGCCAGCAGCCGAGCGGGGACGAACACTGAAGCTTTCTTT.

The genes are TRBV7-9 and TRBJ2-1; 9 bases fit TRBD2. Unmatched junction bases numbered 6, after V lost 1 base and J lost 5 bases. CDR1 is SEHNR, CDR2 FQNEAQ, per germline (reference sequence). This CDR3 is 16 amino acids long. The CDR3 DNA follows: TGTGCCAGCAGCTTAGAAGCGGGAGGCGGGAACAATGAGCAGTTCTTC. It yields the protein CASSLEAGGGNNEQFF.

Ten or more counts support this clonotype. The chain couples TRBV12-3 or TRBV12-4 to TRBJ2-7, with 10 nucleotides matching TRBD2. Trimming at V came to 6 bases and at J to 3 bases, leaving 5 bases not matched to a gene. The CDR3 is 14 amino acids. CDR3 residues: CASRPGLANYEQYF. The CDR3 DNA sequence: TGTGCCAGCAGACCGGGACTAGCGAACTACGAGCAGTACTTC.

This clonotype has only a few counts. The chain employs TRBV20-1 and TRBJ1-4; no firm D call. Germline CDR1 reads DFQATT; CDR2 reads SNEGSKA (reference sequence). The length of the CDR3 is 14 residues. Trimming cost V 3 bases and J 4 bases, with 12 bases left between them. The CDR3 sequence: CSASPPGVNEKLFF. As DNA, the CDR3 is TGCAGTGCTAGCCCCCCCGGAGTTAATGAAAAACTGTTTTTT.

The rearrangement links TRBV6-2 or TRBV6-3 to TRBJ2-1; 8 nucleotides match TRBD2. Germline loops: CDR1 MNHEY, CDR2 SVGEGT. The CDR3 is 15 residues long. V shed 0 bases and J 6 bases; nucleotides not matched to a gene: 4. The CDR3, as DNA: TGTGCCAGCAGTTACTCTATAGCGGGGCTCAATGAGCAGTTCTTC. Translated: CASSYSIAGLNEQFF.

This clonotype was seen only a few times. The V and J genes are TRBV11-2 and TRBJ2-1; the D is unclear. The CDR3 consists of 12 residues. Trimming removed 5 bases from V and 5 bases from J, with 7 bases in between. Germline lookup yields CDR1 SGHAT and CDR2 FQNNGV. The CDR3 protein is CASSPYHNEQFF. CDR3 DNA: TGTGCCAGCAGCCCATACCACAATGAGCAGTTCTTC. Combining the CDR3 with reference TRBV11-2 and TRBJ2-1 gives the whole variable domain EAGVAQSPRYKIIEKRQSVAFWCNPISGHATLYWYQQILGQGPKLLIQFQNNGVVDDSQLPKDRFSAERLKGVDSTLKIQPAKLEDSAVYLCASSPYHNEQFFGPGTRLTVL.

CDR3 protein: CASSFPSGRGYNEQFF. The DNA of the CDR3 is TGTGCCAGCAGTTTTCCCAGCGGGAGAGGTTACAATGAGCAGTTCTTC. The chain is built from TRBV12-3 or TRBV12-4 and TRBJ2-1; the match to TRBD2 covers 8 bases. The CDR3 is 16 amino acids. V trimming: 3 bases; J trimming: 4 bases; junction bases outside the gene matches: 8.

The table lists this clonotype with a count of one. V and J are TRBV20-1 and TRBJ2-2; D unresolved. CDR1 and CDR2 from the germline V gene are DFQATT and SNEGSKA (reference sequence). V shed 5 bases and J shed 3 bases, with 13 bases lying between them. The CDR3 covers 14 residues. In nucleotides, the CDR3 is TGCAGTGCTCAGTCTCAGAAATACACCGGGGAGCTGTTTTTT. Protein sequence: CSAQSQKYTGELFF.

CDR3 protein: CASTRGGMAGGPHEQFF. The CDR3, as DNA: TGTGCCAGTACGAGGGGCGGTATGGCGGGAGGGCCCCATGAGCAGTTCTTC. The chain has TRBV3-1 and TRBJ2-1, with TRBD2 identical over 9 bases. The CDR3 covers 17 residues. With V trimmed by 9 bases and J by 8 bases, 20 bases remained unmatched. Germline CDR1 is LGHDT and CDR2 is YNNKEL (reference sequence).

This clonotype occurred a few times. The chain is built from TRBV20-1 and TRBJ2-1; weak D call: TRBD2 (5 bases). Deletions cut 6 bases from V and 2 bases from J, with 20 bases between. The CDR3 covers 16 residues. CDR1 is DFQATT and CDR2 is SNEGSKA in the germline V gene (reference sequence). The CDR3 loop reads CSATGRLALTYNEQFF. CDR3 nucleotides: TGCAGTGCCACCGGCCGGCTAGCCCTGACCTACAATGAGCAGTTCTTC.

The chain joins TRBV29-1 to TRBJ2-2; TRBD1 might be the D (6 bases). CDR3 size: 13 residues. Germline-derived CDR1 and CDR2 are SQVTM and ANQGSEA. V was clipped by 7 bases and J by 4 bases, with 13 bases between them. As DNA, the CDR3 is TGCAGCGCTTCAGGGGATGCCACCGGGGAGCTGTTTTTT. Encoded protein: CSASGDATGELFF.

The chain is built from TRBV20-1 and TRBJ1-1; D call uncertain. V lost 2 bases, J lost 1 base, and 5 bases lay in between. In germline, CDR1 is DFQATT, CDR2 SNEGSKA (reference sequence). This CDR3 is built from 12 residues. The CDR3 protein is CSARPENTEAFF. The CDR3 DNA reads TGCAGTGCTAGACCCGAGAACACTGAAGCTTTCTTT.

Worth noting for this clonotype: A clone one base away is much larger, so this may be a read error. This rearrangement joins TRBV2 to TRBJ2-1, with 10 bases that match TRBD2. CDR1 is SNHLY, CDR2 FYNNEI, per germline. The CDR3 runs to 16 residues. The CDR3 here is CASGEAGGTFYNEQFF. CDR3 bases: TGTGCCAGCGGTGAAGCGGGGGGGACGTTCTACAATGAGCAGTTCTTC.

CDR3: CSAPRGAVETQYF. The CDR3 DNA sequence: TGCAGTGCTCCCCGCGGGGCGGTAGAGACCCAGTACTTC. The chain couples TRBV20-1 to TRBJ2-5; TRBD2 might be the D (6 bases). CDR3 size: 13 residues. Trimming left V 5 bases short and J 4 bases short, with 14 bases between. Germline CDR1 and CDR2: DFQATT and SNEGSKA (reference sequence).

The chain joins TRBV7-3 to TRBJ2-5; tentative D call: TRBD2 (6 bases). V dropped 5 bases and J dropped 0 bases, with 16 bases sitting between them. From germline, CDR1 is SGHTA and CDR2 FQGTGA. The CDR3 totals 16 residues. CDR3 in DNA: TGTGCCAGCAGCCGTCTCCCGACTAGTAACCAAGAGACCCAGTACTTC. This encodes CASSRLPTSNQETQYF.

This clonotype was recorded a few times. V usage is TRBV10-3 and J usage is TRBJ1-2; 7 bases match TRBD1. The V gene end was trimmed by 5 bases and the J gene end by 6 bases; junction bases not matched to a gene: 6. There are 13 residues in the CDR3. The germline V gene encodes CDR1 ENHRY and CDR2 SYGVKD. The chain's CDR3 is CAISLTGSNGYTF. The CDR3 DNA reads TGTGCCATCAGTTTGACAGGGTCCAATGGCTACACCTTC.

The DNA for the CDR3 is TGCGCCAGCAGCACCGGGACCTGGGGTGAAAAACTGTTTTTT. Its protein product is CASSTGTWGEKLFF. This rearrangement joins TRBV5-1 to TRBJ1-4, with D maybe TRBD1 (5 bases). V lost 4 bases to trimming and J lost 7 bases, with 14 bases between them. This CDR3 comprises 14 residues. CDR1 and CDR2 from the germline V gene are SGHRS and YFSETQ.